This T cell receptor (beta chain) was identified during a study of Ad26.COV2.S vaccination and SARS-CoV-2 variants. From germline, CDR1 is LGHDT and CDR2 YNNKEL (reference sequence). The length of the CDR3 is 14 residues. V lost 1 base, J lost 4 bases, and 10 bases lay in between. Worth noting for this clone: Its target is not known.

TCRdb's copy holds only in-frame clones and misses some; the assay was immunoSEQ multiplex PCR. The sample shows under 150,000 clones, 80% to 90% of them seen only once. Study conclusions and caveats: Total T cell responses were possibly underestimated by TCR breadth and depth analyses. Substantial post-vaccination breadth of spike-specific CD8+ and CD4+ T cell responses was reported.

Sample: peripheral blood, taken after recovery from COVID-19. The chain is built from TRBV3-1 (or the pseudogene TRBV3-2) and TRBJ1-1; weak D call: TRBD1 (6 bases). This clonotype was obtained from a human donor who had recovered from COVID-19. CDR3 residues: CASSQGLQGTEAFF. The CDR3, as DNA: TGTGCCAGCAGCCAAGGGTTACAGGGCACTGAAGCTTTCTTT.